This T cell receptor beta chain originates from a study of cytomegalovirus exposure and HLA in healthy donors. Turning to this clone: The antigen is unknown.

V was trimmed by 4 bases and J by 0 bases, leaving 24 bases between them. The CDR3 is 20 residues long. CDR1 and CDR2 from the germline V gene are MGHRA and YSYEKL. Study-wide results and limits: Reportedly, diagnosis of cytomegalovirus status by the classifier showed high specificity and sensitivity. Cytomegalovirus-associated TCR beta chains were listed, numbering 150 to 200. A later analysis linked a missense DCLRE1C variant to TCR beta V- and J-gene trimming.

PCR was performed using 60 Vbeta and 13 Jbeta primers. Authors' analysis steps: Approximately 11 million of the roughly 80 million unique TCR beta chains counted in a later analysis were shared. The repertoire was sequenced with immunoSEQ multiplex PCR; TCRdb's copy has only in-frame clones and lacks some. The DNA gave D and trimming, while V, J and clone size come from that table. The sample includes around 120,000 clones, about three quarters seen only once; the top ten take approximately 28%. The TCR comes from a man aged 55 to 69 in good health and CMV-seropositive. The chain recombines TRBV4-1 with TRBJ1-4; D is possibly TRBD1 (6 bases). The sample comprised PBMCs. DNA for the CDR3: TGCGCCAGCAGCCTCGGGAGGGCCCGGACAGCCGTTTCAACTAATGAAAAACTGTTTTTT. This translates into CASSLGRARTAVSTNEKLFF.